A selection of T cell receptor beta chains follows, all from one sample in a study of T cell responses to AZD1222 COVID-19 vaccine. Clones were sequenced by immunoSEQ multiplex PCR, and TCRdb holds only the in-frame ones, with some missing. The profile covers around 250,000 clones, with roughly 93% appearing a single time and around 0.5% taken by the ten largest. Here the sequenced sample was peripheral blood, taken on day 0 of AZD1222 vaccination. These receptor sequences come from an adult in good health. The CDR3 runs from the conserved cysteine through the conserved F or W. The order of the fields is V gene, J gene, D gene, CDR3 protein, CDR3 DNA. D genes are given only for firm matches.

TRBV5-6,TRBJ1-1,NA,CASSPRRVGTEAFF,TGTGCCAGCAGCCCGAGGCGGGTGGGGACTGAAGCTTTCTTT
TRBV19,TRBJ2-3,NA,CASSLGVLTADTQYF,TGTGCCAGTAGTCTCGGGGTATTGACAGCGGATACGCAGTATTTT
TRBV4-2,TRBJ1-4,NA,CASSRGTVGEKLFF,TGTGCCAGCAGCCGAGGGACGGTGGGTGAAAAACTGTTTTTT
TRBV27,TRBJ2-1,TRBD2,CASSLEGASGINEQFF,TGTGCCAGCAGTTTAGAAGGGGCTAGCGGGATCAATGAGCAGTTCTTC
TRBV29-1,TRBJ2-1,NA,CSVPQFGVNPVLSVNEQFF,TGCAGCGTACCCCAGTTCGGTGTTAACCCCGTTTTGAGCGTTAATGAGCAGTTCTTC
TRBV7-9,TRBJ1-6,NA,CASSLNPQVSPLHF,TGTGCCAGCAGCTTAAACCCCCAGGTCTCACCCCTCCACTTT
TRBV9,TRBJ2-7,NA,CASSVGDSSYEQYF,TGTGCCAGCAGCGTAGGTGACTCCTCCTACGAGCAGTACTTC
TRBV19,TRBJ2-5,NA,CASSDWGAIETQYF,TGTGCCAGTAGCGATTGGGGGGCAATCGAGACCCAGTACTTC
TRBV20-1,TRBJ1-5,NA,CSAGVDQPQHF,TGCAGTGCAGGGGTAGATCAGCCCCAGCATTTT
TRBV5-6,TRBJ2-7,NA,CASSLFSYEQYF,TGTGCCAGCAGCTTATTTAGCTACGAGCAGTACTTC
TRBV7-2,TRBJ2-2,NA,CASSTAGTNTGELFF,TGTGCCAGCAGCACGGCCGGGACAAACACCGGGGAGCTGTTTTTT
TRBV28,TRBJ1-2,TRBD1,CASIPGGRVYGYTF,TGTGCCAGCATACCAGGGGGTAGGGTCTATGGCTACACCTTC
TRBV4-1,TRBJ2-7,TRBD2,CASSPRDYSFEQYF,TGCGCCAGCAGCCCCCGGGACTACTCCTTCGAGCAGTACTTC